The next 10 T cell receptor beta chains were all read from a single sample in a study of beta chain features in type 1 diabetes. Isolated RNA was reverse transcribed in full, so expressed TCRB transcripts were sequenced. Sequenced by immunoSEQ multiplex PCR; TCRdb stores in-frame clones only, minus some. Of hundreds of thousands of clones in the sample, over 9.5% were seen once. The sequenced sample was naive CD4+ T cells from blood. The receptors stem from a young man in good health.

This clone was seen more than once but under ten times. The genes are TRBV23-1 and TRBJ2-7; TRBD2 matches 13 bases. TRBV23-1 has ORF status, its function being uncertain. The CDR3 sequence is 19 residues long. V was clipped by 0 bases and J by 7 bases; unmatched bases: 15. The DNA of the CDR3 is TGCGCCAGCAGTCAATCGCGTAGGACTAGCGGGAGCGCTGCAAGTGAGCAGTACTTC. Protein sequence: CASSQSRRTSGSAASEQYF.

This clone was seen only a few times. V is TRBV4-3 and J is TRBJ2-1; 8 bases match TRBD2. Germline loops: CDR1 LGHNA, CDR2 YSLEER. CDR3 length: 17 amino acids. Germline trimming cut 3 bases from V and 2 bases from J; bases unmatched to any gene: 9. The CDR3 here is CASSQIRQRGTYNEQFF. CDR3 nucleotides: TGCGCCAGCAGCCAGATCCGCCAGCGGGGGACCTACAATGAGCAGTTCTTC.

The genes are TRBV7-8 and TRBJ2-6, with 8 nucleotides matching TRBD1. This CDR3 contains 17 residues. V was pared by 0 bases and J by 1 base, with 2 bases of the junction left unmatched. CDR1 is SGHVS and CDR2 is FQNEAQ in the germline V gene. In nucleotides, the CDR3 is TGTGCCAGCAGCTTAGCGGACAGGGTATCTGGGGCCAACGTCCTGACTTTC. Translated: CASSLADRVSGANVLTF.

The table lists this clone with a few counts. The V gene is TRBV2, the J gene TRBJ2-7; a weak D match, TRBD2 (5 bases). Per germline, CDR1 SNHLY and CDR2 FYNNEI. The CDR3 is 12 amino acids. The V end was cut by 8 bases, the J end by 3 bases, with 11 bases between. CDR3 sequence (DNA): TGTGCCAGCGCCCTAGCTGGCTACGAGCAGTACTTC. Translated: CASALAGYEQYF.

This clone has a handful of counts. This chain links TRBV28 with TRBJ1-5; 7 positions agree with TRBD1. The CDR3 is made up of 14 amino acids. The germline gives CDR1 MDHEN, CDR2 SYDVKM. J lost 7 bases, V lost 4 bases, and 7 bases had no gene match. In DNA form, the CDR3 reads TGTGCCAGCAGTTCACGACAGGGTTGGCAGCCCCAGCATTTT. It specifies CASSSRQGWQPQHF.

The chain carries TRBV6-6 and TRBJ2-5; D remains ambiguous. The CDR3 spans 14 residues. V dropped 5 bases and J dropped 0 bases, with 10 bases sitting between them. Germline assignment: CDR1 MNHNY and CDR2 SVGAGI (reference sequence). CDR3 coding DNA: TGTGCCAGCAGTACCGTGGCAGACCAAGAGACCCAGTACTTC. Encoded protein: CASSTVADQETQYF.

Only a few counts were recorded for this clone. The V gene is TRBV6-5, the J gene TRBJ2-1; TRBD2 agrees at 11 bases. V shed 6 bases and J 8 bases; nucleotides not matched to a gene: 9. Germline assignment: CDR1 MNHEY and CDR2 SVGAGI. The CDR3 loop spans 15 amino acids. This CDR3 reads CASSPGTSGQHEQFF. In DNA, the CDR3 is TGTGCCAGCAGCCCCGGGACTAGCGGCCAGCATGAGCAGTTCTTC.

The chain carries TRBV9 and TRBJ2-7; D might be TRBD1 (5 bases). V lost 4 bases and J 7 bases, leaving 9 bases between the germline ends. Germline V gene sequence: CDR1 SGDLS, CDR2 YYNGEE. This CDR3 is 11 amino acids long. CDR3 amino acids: CASSPGIEQYF. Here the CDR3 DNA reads TGTGCCAGCAGCCCAGGGATTGAGCAGTACTTC.

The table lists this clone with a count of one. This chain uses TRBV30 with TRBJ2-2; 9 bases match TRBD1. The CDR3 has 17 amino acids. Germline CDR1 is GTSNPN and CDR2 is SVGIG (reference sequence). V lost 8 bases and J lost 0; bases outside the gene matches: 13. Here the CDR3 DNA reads TGTGCCCTACTCGACAGGGGGGGAGCCACGAACACCGGGGAGCTGTTTTTT. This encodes CALLDRGGATNTGELFF.

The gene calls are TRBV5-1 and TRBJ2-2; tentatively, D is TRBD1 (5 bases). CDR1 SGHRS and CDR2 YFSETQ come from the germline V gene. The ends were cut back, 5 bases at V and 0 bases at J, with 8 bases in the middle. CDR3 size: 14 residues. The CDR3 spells CASRDTSNTGELFF. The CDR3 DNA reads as TGCGCCAGCAGGGACACTTCGAACACCGGGGAGCTGTTTTTT.